The 22 T cell receptor beta chains reported below all come from one sample, sequenced in a study of T-cell reconstitution after alpha-beta-depleted transplantation in children. It was with unique molecular identifiers that the TCRbeta library was prepared. TCRdb ran MiXCR on the PCR reads and lists one entry per CDR3 protein. The table has 300,000 to 400,000 distinct CDR3 sequences, around 16% seen once; the top ten hold roughly 40%. The sequencing used PBMCs, mostly from graft donor cells, collected 360 days after TCRalphabeta/CD19-depleted stem cell transplant. Every receptor here comes from a male patient between 2 and 10 years old who had a stem cell transplant for acute lymphoblastic leukemia, so the T cells may come from the graft donor.

A word on this clonotype: One junction end disagrees with the germline gene, perhaps due to a read error. The chain employs TRBV7-2 and TRBJ2-7, with TRBD2 identical over 8 bases. CDR1 and CDR2 from the germline V gene are SGHTA and FQGNSA. The CDR3 is 17 amino acids. In DNA form, the CDR3 reads TGTGCCAGCAGGTTAGGGAAACTTAGCGGGACTATCTACGAGCAGTACTTC. It is translated as CASRLGKLSGTIYEQYF.

This clonotype occurred a few times. The J gene is TRBJ2-2, the V gene TRBV15; D possibly matches TRBD1 or TRBD2 (5 bases each). Trimming removed 1 base from V and 6 bases from J, with 12 bases in between. The germline V gene has CDR1 LNHNV and CDR2 YYDKDF (reference sequence). The CDR3 spans 15 residues. CDR3 sequence reads: CATSRARERAGELFF. The CDR3 DNA sequence: TGTGCCACCAGCAGAGCCAGGGAGAGGGCCGGGGAGCTGTTTTTT.

This clonotype came up many times. The genes are TRBV4-3 and TRBJ2-1; 9 nucleotides align to TRBD2. V lost 0 bases to trimming and J lost 4 bases; unmatched junction nucleotides: 7. Germline V CDR1 and CDR2: LGHNA, YSLEER. CDR3 length: 17 amino acids. CDR3 protein: CASSQDRGTSSYNEQFF. The CDR3 DNA sequence: TGCGCCAGCAGCCAAGATCGAGGGACTAGCTCTTACAATGAGCAGTTCTTC.

The chain carries TRBV6-5 and TRBJ2-1; 8 bases are a match to TRBD2. After removal of 2 bases from V and 15 bases from J, the junction contained 9 bases not matched to a gene. The CDR3 consists of 13 residues. The germline CDR1 and CDR2 sequences are MNHEY and SVGAGI. The CDR3 DNA sequence: TGTGCCAGCAGTTACAGGCCGGGGACTAGATGGTTCTTC. Its protein is CASSYRPGTRWFF.

This clonotype has just a few counts. V usage is TRBV5-1 and J usage is TRBJ2-3; maybe TRBD1 (5 bases). The germline V and J ends were trimmed by 5 bases and 1 base, with 17 bases remaining between them. The CDR3 totals 16 residues. The germline V gene encodes CDR1 SGHRS and CDR2 YFSETQ. The CDR3 DNA reads as TGCGCCAGCAGTTATGGACCAGGGCCCGGCACAGATACGCAGTATTTT. Protein product: CASSYGPGPGTDTQYF.

The chain carries TRBV7-9 and TRBJ2-1; 14 bases map to TRBD2. Germline loops: CDR1 SEHNR, CDR2 FQNEAQ (reference sequence). V was pared by 7 bases and J by 6 bases, with 8 bases of the junction left unmatched. The CDR3 contains 16 residues. CDR3 region: CASNSWTSGGTNEQFF. The CDR3 coding sequence is TGTGCCAGCAACTCTTGGACTAGCGGGGGGACCAATGAGCAGTTCTTC. The whole variable domain, filled in from reference TRBV7-9 and TRBJ2-1, reads DTGVSQNPRHKITKRGQNVTFRCDPISEHNRLYWYRQTLGQGPEFLTYFQNEAQLEKSRLLSDRFSAERPKGSFSTLEIQRTEQGDSAMYLCASNSWTSGGTNEQFFGPGTRLTVL.

The chain couples TRBV5-1 to TRBJ2-7; TRBD1 matches at 8 bases. This CDR3 comprises 13 residues. The V gene end was trimmed by 3 bases and the J gene end by 3 bases; junction bases not matched to a gene: 2. CDR1 is SGHRS and CDR2 is YFSETQ in the germline V gene. The CDR3 DNA reads TGCGCCAGCAGCTGGGACAGGTTCTACGAGCAGTACTTC. This translates into CASSWDRFYEQYF.

V and J are TRBV4-3 and TRBJ1-4; weak D call: TRBD1 (5 bases). The CDR3 contains 16 residues. The germline gives CDR1 LGHNA, CDR2 YSLEER. The germline V and J ends were trimmed by 0 bases and 5 bases, with 13 bases remaining between them. Here the CDR3 DNA reads TGCGCCAGCAGCCAAGATTTTCCGGGGGTCAATGAAAAACTGTTTTTT. This sequence encodes CASSQDFPGVNEKLFF.

Worth noting for this clonotype: An end of the junction does not agree with germline; a read error may underlie this. The V call is TRBV4-1, the J call TRBJ2-1, with D perhaps matching TRBD2 (5 bases). This CDR3 comprises 13 residues. The germline V gene has CDR1 MGHRA and CDR2 YSYEKL. CDR3 in DNA: TGCGCCAGCAGCAAAGACACTAGCAATGAGCAGTTCTTC. Residues: CASSKDTSNEQFF.

This clonotype was counted a few times. The V call is TRBV4-2, the J call TRBJ1-2; 10 bases line up with TRBD1. This CDR3 is 17 amino acids long. The germline CDR1 and CDR2 sequences are LGHNA and YNFKEQ. Trimming at V came to 4 bases and at J to 8 bases, leaving 16 bases not matched to a gene. As DNA, the CDR3 is TGTGCCAGCAGCCCACCCCCGGGACAGGGGACCGCCTACGGCTACACCTTC. This translates into CASSPPPGQGTAYGYTF.

The sample holds a few counts of this clonotype. V and J are TRBV19 and TRBJ1-6; the match to TRBD1 covers 7 bases. This CDR3 contains 12 residues. CDR1 and CDR2 (germline): LNHDA, SQIVND (reference sequence). V lost 10 bases and J lost 10; bases outside the gene matches: 7. CDR3 protein: CATGTAYSPLHF. For the CDR3, the DNA is TGTGCCACAGGGACAGCGTACTCACCCCTCCACTTT. Complete variable domain (other parts from reference TRBV19 and TRBJ1-6): DGGITQSPKYLFRKEGQNVTLSCEQNLNHDAMYWYRQDPGQGLRLIYYSQIVNDFQKGDIAEGYSVSREKKESFPLTVTSAQKNPTAFYLCATGTAYSPLHFGNGTRLTVT.

As to this clonotype: A read error may be the cause here, since a much bigger clone is one base away. It is likely a read error, because the conserved phenylalanine at the end of the CDR3 is missing. The chain uses TRBV20-1 and TRBJ1-1; a possible D gene is TRBD1 (5 bases). Germline CDR1 is DFQATT and CDR2 is SNEGSKA (reference sequence). The CDR3 is 12 amino acids. V gave up 7 bases and J gave up 7 bases, with 16 bases separating them. CDR3 sequence reads: CSGGEGKGEAFS. The CDR3 DNA sequence: TGCAGTGGCGGAGAGGGGAAGGGTGAAGCTTTCTCT.

This clonotype was observed a handful of times. The V gene is TRBV25-1, the J gene TRBJ2-1; 9 positions match TRBD1. There are 16 residues in the CDR3. Germline V lookup: CDR1 MGHDK, CDR2 SYGVNS. The trim removed 1 base at V and 5 bases at J, leaving 6 bases unmatched. The chain's CDR3 is CASSEWRDREDNEQFF. In nucleotides, the CDR3 is TGTGCCAGCAGTGAATGGAGGGACAGGGAAGACAATGAGCAGTTCTTC.

This clonotype has a handful of counts. The V and J genes are TRBV9 and TRBJ1-5, with 7 positions matching TRBD1. The CDR3 contains 14 residues. Germline lookup yields CDR1 SGDLS and CDR2 YYNGEE. Trimming cost V 0 bases and J 7 bases; bases outside gene matches: 4. CDR3 protein: CASSVEGAGQPQHF. Written as DNA, the CDR3 is TGTGCCAGCAGCGTAGAGGGGGCAGGCCAGCCCCAGCATTTT.

V is TRBV20-1 and J is TRBJ1-4; D not resolved. The CDR3 is made up of 14 amino acids. Trimming cost V 1 base and J 4 bases, with 10 bases left between them. Germline V gene sequence: CDR1 DFQATT, CDR2 SNEGSKA (reference sequence). The CDR3 loop reads CSARGARFNEKLFF. For the CDR3, the DNA is TGCAGTGCTAGAGGGGCGCGATTTAATGAAAAACTGTTTTTT.

This clonotype was seen at least ten times. This chain connects TRBV7-9 to TRBJ1-5; no firm D call. V dropped 4 bases and J dropped 9 bases, with 10 bases sitting between them. The CDR3 sequence is 12 residues long. Germline CDR1 reads SEHNR; CDR2 reads FQNEAQ (reference sequence). The DNA of the CDR3 is TGTGCCAGCAGCTCGACCGGTCGGCCCCAGCATTTT. Amino acids: CASSSTGRPQHF. Together with reference TRBV7-9 and TRBJ1-5, the CDR3 gives the full variable domain: DTGVSQNPRHKITKRGQNVTFRCDPISEHNRLYWYRQTLGQGPEFLTYFQNEAQLEKSRLLSDRFSAERPKGSFSTLEIQRTEQGDSAMYLCASSSTGRPQHFGDGTRLSIL.

This clonotype has ten or more counts. J is TRBJ2-3 and V is TRBV12-3 or TRBV12-4; the D gene is possibly TRBD2 (7 bases). This CDR3 comprises 12 residues. The V end lost 6 bases, the J end lost 6 bases, and 10 bases lay between the germline ends. This CDR3 is CASRKGGDTQYF. The CDR3 region has the DNA TGTGCCAGCAGGAAGGGGGGGGATACGCAGTATTTT.

This clonotype appeared a few times. V is TRBV4-3 and J is TRBJ2-7; 7 bases match TRBD2. Germline lookup yields CDR1 LGHNA and CDR2 YSLEER. The length of the CDR3 is 19 residues. The V gene end was trimmed by 1 base and the J gene end by 4 bases; junction bases not matched to a gene: 19. CDR3 region: CASSQVVRRGTSPFYEQYF. As DNA, the CDR3 is TGCGCCAGCAGCCAAGTAGTCCGGCGGGGGACCTCCCCCTTTTACGAGCAGTACTTC.

This clonotype was detected a few times. The chain is built from TRBV7-2 and TRBJ2-7; 9 nucleotides agree with TRBD2. With V trimmed by 3 bases and J by 1 base, 7 bases remained unmatched. Germline values: CDR1 SGHTA, CDR2 FQGNSA. The CDR3 contains 16 residues. CDR3 bases: TGTGCCAGCAGCTTGGGGTTTAGCGGGAGTTCCTACGAGCAGTACTTC. It specifies CASSLGFSGSSYEQYF.

The chain couples TRBV15 to TRBJ2-7; 10 nucleotides align to TRBD2. The germline V gene has CDR1 LNHNV and CDR2 YYDKDF (reference sequence). The CDR3 is made up of 15 amino acids. V was clipped by 0 bases and J by 4 bases; unmatched bases: 3. The CDR3 loop reads CATSRERLAGYEQYF. Here the CDR3 DNA reads TGTGCCACCAGCAGAGAGAGACTAGCGGGTTACGAGCAGTACTTC.

The table lists this clonotype with a few counts. The genes are TRBV20-1 and TRBJ2-1, with D hard to call. V was cut by 3 bases and J by 0 bases, with 6 bases left in between. Germline loops: CDR1 DFQATT, CDR2 SNEGSKA (reference sequence). The CDR3 runs to 13 residues. The DNA for the CDR3 is TGCAGTGCTAGTACGAGCTCCTACAATGAGCAGTTCTTC. This translates into CSASTSSYNEQFF.

This clonotype was counted a few times. V usage is TRBV29-1 and J usage is TRBJ1-1, with D maybe TRBD1 (6 bases). In germline, CDR1 is SQVTM, CDR2 ANQGSEA. V lost 6 bases and J lost 4, with 15 bases in between. The CDR3 totals 13 residues. CDR3 protein: CSVCIGTSTEAFF. The DNA of the CDR3 is TGCAGCGTCTGTATTGGGACATCCACTGAAGCTTTCTTT.